The source of this T cell receptor (beta chain) is a study of blood T cell repertoires in COVID-19. Under the authors' procedure: For nucleated cells, counts were estimated from reference gene primer amplification. Clones were read by immunoSEQ multiplex PCR, and TCRdb kept only the in-frame ones, dropping some. For V, J and clone size, that table is used; D and trimming come from the DNA. This sample carries 400,000 to 450,000 clones, roughly 91% of them seen once, and the ten largest clones take around 0.6%. Residents of about two dozen US areas, aged 18 to 89 years, made up the participants. Donors were grouped by their self-reported clinical history. All recovered Cohort 3 donors got two negative PCRs, got clearance, or saw symptom resolution. The receptor comes from a man aged 18-30 years who had recovered from COVID-19. What was sequenced was PBMCs or T cells enriched from blood (not recorded which).

CDR3 nucleotides: TGCAGCGTTGAAGCCAGGCCCGGGAAGACCCAGTACTTC. Its protein product is CSVEARPGKTQYF. V usage is TRBV29-1 and J usage is TRBJ2-5; tentative D call: TRBD2 (5 bases). The CDR3 is 13 residues long. The ends were cut back, 1 base at V and 6 bases at J, with 12 bases in the middle. Per the germline V gene, CDR1 is SQVTM and CDR2 is ANQGSEA.